This section outlines one T cell receptor beta chain sequence together with its context. Profiled with immunoSEQ multiplex PCR; TCRdb holds only in-frame clones, not every one. The sample consists of around 250,000 clones, about 82% of them appearing once. Trimming removed 1 base at V and 3 bases at J, with 15 bases between. This CDR3 is 16 amino acids long. Germline loops: CDR1 SGHAT, CDR2 FQNNGV. This sample was included in a study of blood T cell repertoires in COVID-19. On the study more broadly: PBMCs, B-cell-depleted T cells, or T cells were the source of the cDNA or gDNA that made up the material.

Participant reports of clinical history set cohort assignment. This rearrangement joins TRBV11-2 to TRBJ1-1; possible D gene TRBD1, 6 bases. Sequencing was performed on PBMCs or T cells enriched from blood (not recorded which). The TCR sequence derives from a woman between 50 and 59 years old with acute COVID-19. The CDR3 region is CASSLVGGRVDTEAFF. The CDR3 DNA sequence: TGTGCCAGCAGCTTAGTGGGGGGGCGGGTGGACACTGAAGCTTTCTTT.